The 4 T cell receptor beta chains below were found in one sample sequenced in a study of cytomegalovirus exposure and HLA in healthy donors. The PCR made use of 60 Vbeta and 13 Jbeta primers. Clones were sequenced by immunoSEQ multiplex PCR, and TCRdb holds only the in-frame ones, with some missing. The sample includes about 190,000 clones, roughly 80% of them seen just once. The sample comprised PBMCs. The receptors shown here come from a woman aged 25 to 45 in good health and CMV-seropositive.

This chain connects TRBV5-4 to TRBJ2-2; 9 nucleotides match TRBD1. V gave up 4 bases and J gave up 4 bases; unmatched junction bases: 2. The CDR3 has 14 residues. Germline V gene lookup returns CDR1 SGHNT and CDR2 YYREEE (reference sequence). CDR3: CASSRTGVTGELFF. DNA of the CDR3: TGTGCCAGCAGCCGGACAGGGGTCACCGGGGAGCTGTTTTTT.

For the CDR3, the DNA is TGTGCCAGCACCCTACAGGCAGCGTATGGCTACACCTTC. This encodes CASTLQAAYGYTF. The chain is built from TRBV5-4 and TRBJ1-2, with D possibly TRBD1 on 5 matching bases. The CDR3 contains 13 residues. Germline CDR1 and CDR2: SGHNT and YYREEE (reference sequence). The V end was cut by 6 bases, the J end by 5 bases, with 14 bases between.

V usage is TRBV7-9 and J usage is TRBJ2-7; 7 nucleotides agree with TRBD2. CDR1 is SEHNR, CDR2 FQNEAQ, per germline (reference sequence). CDR3 length: 15 residues. After removal of 5 bases from V and 2 bases from J, the junction contained 9 bases not matched to a gene. CDR3 nucleotide sequence: TGTGCCAGCAGCCCCGCTAGCGGACTGACCTACGAGCAGTACTTC. Its protein is CASSPASGLTYEQYF.

This rearrangement joins TRBV29-1 to TRBJ2-7; possibly TRBD2 for D (6 bases). Germline-derived CDR1 and CDR2 are SQVTM and ANQGSEA. The CDR3 runs 13 residues. Trimming shortened V by 1 base and J by 2 bases, and 9 bases separated the two germline ends. CDR3 nucleotides: TGCAGCGTTGAAGGCGGGGTAACCTACGAGCAGTACTTC. Protein product: CSVEGGVTYEQYF.